These 17 T cell receptor beta chains were all obtained from the same sample, sequenced in a study of cytomegalovirus exposure and HLA in healthy donors listed by TCRdb under 2017. The protocol used for the library was the immunoSEQ multiplex PCR assay. Drawn from immuneACCESS, this table holds only the in-frame rearrangements with V and J called that TCRdb kept. Clones are partly lost; checked studies trace under half to an unresolved V gene and leave the rest unexplained. For this sample the table gives some 170,000 clones, of which 85% to 90% were detected only once. The ten largest clones add up to about 6% of the sample. The sample taken for sequencing was PBMCs. These receptor sequences come from a woman younger than 45 in good health and CMV-seronegative.

The chain is built from TRBV27 and TRBJ1-1; tentative D call: TRBD1 (5 bases). The ends were cut back, 3 bases at V and 6 bases at J, with 14 bases in the middle. The CDR3 runs to 14 residues. Germline loops: CDR1 MNHEY, CDR2 SMNVEV (reference sequence). CDR3 region: CASSFQGDFPEAFF. The CDR3, as DNA: TGTGCCAGCAGTTTCCAGGGTGATTTCCCTGAAGCTTTCTTT.

The genes are TRBV7-3 and TRBJ2-2; D uncertain. V dropped 3 bases and J dropped 4 bases, with 12 bases sitting between them. This CDR3 region has 15 residues. Germline-derived CDR1 and CDR2 are SGHTA and FQGTGA. The CDR3 DNA reads TGTGCCAGCAGCTTCGGTTCTGGGGTCACCGGGGAGCTGTTTTTT. Its translation: CASSFGSGVTGELFF.

The chain combines TRBV10-3 with TRBJ2-1, with D perhaps given as TRBD1 or TRBD2 (5 bases each). CDR3 length equals 12 residues. The germline gives CDR1 ENHRY, CDR2 SYGVKD. V dropped 11 bases and J dropped 7 bases, with 15 bases sitting between them. In DNA, the CDR3 is TGTGCCTCGGGACGGGATCGGAATGAGCAGTTCTTC. Its protein product is CASGRDRNEQFF.

The V and J genes are TRBV7-9 and TRBJ1-1; TRBD1 matches 8 bases. V lost 4 bases to trimming and J lost 0 bases; unmatched junction nucleotides: 4. The CDR3 totals 15 residues. Germline loops: CDR1 SEHNR, CDR2 FQNEAQ (reference sequence). CDR3 bases: TGTGCCAGCAGCTCCGGACAGGGAATGAACACTGAAGCTTTCTTT. It yields the protein CASSSGQGMNTEAFF. Supplemented by reference TRBV7-9 and TRBJ1-1, the full variable domain reads DTGVSQNPRHKITKRGQNVTFRCDPISEHNRLYWYRQTLGQGPEFLTYFQNEAQLEKSRLLSDRFSAERPKGSFSTLEIQRTEQGDSAMYLCASSSGQGMNTEAFFGQGTRLTVV.

V is TRBV10-3 and J is TRBJ1-3; TRBD1 is a possible D gene (5 bases). The CDR3 consists of 12 residues. Germline assignment: CDR1 ENHRY and CDR2 SYGVKD. V lost 11 bases, J lost 4 bases, and 12 bases lay in between. CDR3 loop: CAAHNRGNTIYF. The CDR3 DNA sequence: TGTGCCGCGCACAACAGGGGAAACACCATATATTTT.

This chain joins TRBV7-2 and TRBJ2-2, with 14 bases matching TRBD2. Losses at the gene ends were 3 bases for V and 6 bases for J; bases not matched to a gene: 9. Looked up from germline, CDR1 is SGHTA and CDR2 is FQGNSA. The CDR3 length is 18 residues. CDR3 nucleotides: TGTGCCAGCAGCTTTGGCCCTCGGGGACTAGCGGGGGCCGGGGAGCTGTTTTTT. It encodes CASSFGPRGLAGAGELFF.

This clone is a singleton in its sample. V usage is TRBV27 and J usage is TRBJ2-1; 7 nucleotides line up with TRBD1. CDR1 and CDR2 from the germline V gene are MNHEY and SMNVEV (reference sequence). This CDR3 region has 13 residues. After removal of 5 bases from V and 10 bases from J, the junction contained 8 bases not matched to a gene. DNA for the CDR3: TGTGCCAGCAGTCCGGCCCTGGACAGGGAGCAGTTCTTC. Translating it yields CASSPALDREQFF.

The chain uses TRBV7-9 and TRBJ2-5; either TRBD1 or TRBD2 may fit D (6 bases each). The length of the CDR3 is 14 residues. CDR1 and CDR2 from the germline V gene are SEHNR and FQNEAQ (reference sequence). Trimming shortened V by 1 base and J by 5 bases, and 11 bases separated the two germline ends. The CDR3 region has the DNA TGTGCCAGCAGCTTAGAGGGGGGCTGGGAGACCCAGTACTTC. Translated: CASSLEGGWETQYF.

The chain employs TRBV5-6 and TRBJ2-3, with a tentative D call TRBD1 (5 bases). CDR3 length: 15 amino acids. Germline V gives CDR1 SGHDT, CDR2 YYEEEE. Trimming removed 2 bases from V and 0 bases from J, with 10 bases in between. Here the CDR3 reads CASSLGQGSTDTQYF. CDR3 DNA sequence: TGTGCCAGCAGCTTAGGGCAGGGCAGCACAGATACGCAGTATTTT.

This clone was counted once. The chain employs TRBV7-8 and TRBJ2-7, with no clear D. V was pared by 3 bases and J by 0 bases, with 12 bases between. CDR3 length: 15 residues. Germline CDR1 is SGHVS and CDR2 is FQNEAQ. The CDR3 DNA reads as TGTGCCAGCAGCTTTAAGGACCCAAGCTCCTACGAGCAGTACTTC. The encoded protein is CASSFKDPSSYEQYF. The whole variable domain, filled in from reference TRBV7-8 and TRBJ2-7, reads GAGVSQSPRYKVAKRGQDVALRCDPISGHVSLFWYQQALGQGPEFLTYFQNEAQLDKSGLPSDRFFAERPEGSVSTLKIQRTQQEDSAVYLCASSFKDPSSYEQYFGPGTRLTVT.

The genes are TRBV7-6 and TRBJ1-1; D might be TRBD1 (6 bases). V shed 1 base and J shed 6 bases, with 12 bases lying between them. The length of the CDR3 is 14 residues. CDR1 and CDR2 from the germline V gene are SGHVS and FNYEAQ. CDR3 nucleotide sequence: TGTGCCAGCAGCTTAGTGGGGGGCAACGCTGAAGCTTTCTTT. This sequence encodes CASSLVGGNAEAFF.

The rearrangement links TRBV4-2 to TRBJ1-2, with D tentatively TRBD1 (5 bases). The V end lost 3 bases, the J end lost 0 bases, and 8 bases lay between the germline ends. This CDR3 spans 14 amino acids. Germline-derived CDR1 and CDR2 are LGHNA and YNFKEQ. CDR3 sequence: CASSHGATNYGYTF. CDR3 DNA: TGTGCCAGCAGCCACGGGGCGACTAACTATGGCTACACCTTC.

The rearrangement links TRBV7-9 to TRBJ1-2; D call uncertain. The V gene lost 2 bases and the J gene lost 9 bases, with 7 bases spanning the gap. Germline CDR1 reads SEHNR; CDR2 reads FQNEAQ (reference sequence). This CDR3 has 11 residues. The CDR3 loop is CASSLKGSYTF. The CDR3 region has the DNA TGTGCCAGCAGCTTAAAGGGAAGCTACACCTTC.

The chain links TRBV9 to TRBJ2-7; TRBD2 matches at 9 bases. Germline CDR1 reads SGDLS; CDR2 reads YYNGEE. This CDR3 has 18 residues. V shed 0 bases, J shed 5 bases, and the junction held 15 bases outside the gene matches. Here the CDR3 DNA reads TGTGCCAGCAGCGTAGACCCCCACGGCGGGAGGGACCTTGACGAGCAGTACTTC. Translated: CASSVDPHGGRDLDEQYF. Together with reference TRBV9 and TRBJ2-7, the CDR3 gives the full variable domain: DSGVTQTPKHLITATGQRVTLRCSPRSGDLSVYWYQQSLDQGLQFLIQYYNGEERAKGNILERFSAQQFPDLHSELNLSSLELGDSALYFCASSVDPHGGRDLDEQYFGPGTRLTVT.

This chain links TRBV1 with TRBJ2-7. TRBV1 is labeled a pseudogene. The CDR3 extends over 17 amino acids. Written as DNA, the CDR3 is TGCACCAGCAGCCAAGGGGGGAGTGAGGCCAGAACATACGAGCAGTACTTC. It is translated as CTSSQGGSEARTYEQYF.

This clone occurred a few times. The chain carries TRBV7-9 and TRBJ2-1; D is ambiguous. V was pared by 3 bases and J by 4 bases, with 10 bases between. The CDR3 covers 14 residues. Germline V gives CDR1 SEHNR, CDR2 FQNEAQ (reference sequence). The DNA of the CDR3 is TGTGCCAGCAGCTTTATTAGCATTTACAATGAGCAGTTCTTC. Encoded protein: CASSFISIYNEQFF.

In this sample, this clone turned up a few times. The V gene is TRBV6-1, the J gene TRBJ1-3; D ambiguous. Trimming stripped 2 bases from V and 1 base from J, with 12 bases between. Germline V gene lookup returns CDR1 MNHNS and CDR2 SASEGT. CDR3 length: 16 residues. The CDR3 DNA reads TGTGCCAGCAGTGAATCTGCAGGCAAGTCTGGAAACACCATATATTTT. This sequence encodes CASSESAGKSGNTIYF.